This T cell receptor beta chain is from a study of T cell responses to AZD1222 COVID-19 vaccine. On this clone itself: Antigen unknown.

Profiling relied on immunoSEQ multiplex PCR, and the TCRdb table lists in-frame clones only, not all of them. The sample has 150,000 to 200,000 clones; 94% are singletons. Study-wide results and limits: The donors showed a predominance of white British ancestry and of females, with possible underestimation of clonal diversity.

In germline, CDR1 is SNHLY, CDR2 FYNNEI. The CDR3 sequence is 15 residues long. Trimming removed 7 bases at V and 3 bases at J, with 13 bases between. The TCR comes from an adult who received the AZD1222 COVID-19 vaccine. The rearrangement joins TRBV2 to TRBJ2-6, with unresolved D. The sequenced sample was peripheral blood, obtained 28 days after the second AZD1222 dose. The CDR3 is CASTLEGNGANVLTF. DNA for the CDR3: TGTGCCAGCACCTTGGAAGGGAATGGGGCCAACGTCCTGACTTTC.